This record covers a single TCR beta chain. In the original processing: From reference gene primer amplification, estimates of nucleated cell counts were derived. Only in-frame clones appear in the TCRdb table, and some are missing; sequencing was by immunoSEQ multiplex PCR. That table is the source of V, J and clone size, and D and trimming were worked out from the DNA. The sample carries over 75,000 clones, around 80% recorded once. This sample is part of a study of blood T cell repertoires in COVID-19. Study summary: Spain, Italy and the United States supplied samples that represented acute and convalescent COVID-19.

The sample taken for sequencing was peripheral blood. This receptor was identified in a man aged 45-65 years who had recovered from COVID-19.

The CDR3 DNA reads TGTGCCAGCTCACCACCGATCCAATTCAGGGGGCAAGAGACCCAGTACTTC. Encoded protein: CASSPPIQFRGQETQYF. The rearrangement uses TRBV18 and TRBJ2-5; TRBD1 matches 7 bases. Germline V CDR1 and CDR2: KGHSH, LQKENI. Trimming at V came to 0 bases and at J to 2 bases, leaving 9 bases not matched to a gene. The length of the CDR3 is 17 residues.